These 13 T cell receptor beta chains came from one sample sequenced in a study of T-cell memory formation after mild COVID-19 (dated by TCRdb to the early 2020s). The library relied on 5' RACE. Reads for this sample came from an Illumina NovaSeq 6000. TCRdb reprocessed the public reads (quality trimming at Q25 with fastp, clone calling with MiXCR) and kept in-frame beta chains. Identical CDR3 protein sequences are pooled into one entry, listed with their most common genes and DNA. The sample table lists under 250,000 distinct CDR3 sequences, 15% of them with a count of one. The ten largest clones add up to around 2% of the sample. The sequenced sample consisted of PBMCs or a T cell subset sorted from them (not recorded which). Source of these receptors: an adult woman who had mild COVID-19 (a few samples of this study predate the infection). The sample titles of this study are shuffled in the database, so cell type and time point are left out; the donor was told from shared clones.

The table lists this clonotype with a few counts. The rearrangement uses TRBV6-2 or TRBV6-3 and TRBJ2-2; the match to TRBD2 covers 11 bases. V lost 5 bases to trimming and J lost 9 bases; unmatched junction nucleotides: 11. Germline CDR1 MNHEY, CDR2 SVGEGT. The CDR3 runs to 16 residues. The CDR3, as DNA: TGTGCCAGCAGTCCACCGGGACTAGCGGTTCGTCGGGAGCTGTTTTTT. This translates into CASSPPGLAVRRELFF.

This clonotype showed up just a few times. The chain has TRBV5-1 and TRBJ2-1; 10 bases match TRBD2. This CDR3 has 15 amino acids. V gave up 4 bases and J gave up 7 bases; unmatched junction bases: 8. Germline lookup yields CDR1 SGHRS and CDR2 YFSETQ. This chain's CDR3 is CASSISSGSGNEQFF. The CDR3 DNA reads TGCGCCAGCAGCATATCTAGCGGGAGTGGAAATGAGCAGTTCTTC.

This chain connects TRBV7-2 to TRBJ2-7, with TRBD1 identical over 9 bases. The CDR3 has 16 amino acids. Looked up from germline, CDR1 is SGHTA and CDR2 is FQGNSA. With V trimmed by 1 base and J by 2 bases, 6 bases remained unmatched. In DNA form, the CDR3 reads TGTGCCAGCAGCTTAGGCCCCGGGACAGGGCCCTACGAGCAGTACTTC. Translating it yields CASSLGPGTGPYEQYF.

This clonotype came up a few times. The chain uses TRBV7-9 and TRBJ1-1; D ambiguous. The CDR3 extends over 16 amino acids. The V and J ends lost 5 bases and 4 bases respectively, with 20 bases between them. Germline V lookup: CDR1 SEHNR, CDR2 FQNEAQ (reference sequence). DNA of the CDR3: TGTGCCAGCAGCCCGGTCGGCAGGTCTGAAGGCACTGAAGCTTTCTTT. The encoded protein is CASSPVGRSEGTEAFF.

The chain recombines TRBV10-3 with TRBJ2-7; 10 bases fit TRBD1. Trimming removed 10 bases from V and 4 bases from J; junction bases left unmatched: 4. The CDR3 is made up of 12 amino acids. The germline V gene encodes CDR1 ENHRY and CDR2 SYGVKD. CDR3 bases: TGTGCCACTATGGACAGGGGGTACGAGCAGTACTTC. This gives the protein CATMDRGYEQYF.

This clonotype was seen a handful of times. The J gene is TRBJ2-1, the V gene TRBV4-1; TRBD2 matches at 7 bases. Germline values: CDR1 MGHRA, CDR2 YSYEKL. The V and J ends lost 5 bases and 2 bases, in that order; junction bases with no gene match: 9. The CDR3 is 16 residues long. CDR3 sequence (DNA): TGCGCCAGCAGCTCTTTCCGGGGAGGGGCCTACAATGAGCAGTTCTTC. Its protein product is CASSSFRGGAYNEQFF.

The chain links TRBV4-1 to TRBJ2-3; 10 bases fit TRBD1. Trimming at V came to 4 bases and at J to 0 bases, leaving 10 bases not matched to a gene. CDR1 is MGHRA, CDR2 YSYEKL, per germline. The CDR3 runs to 18 residues. CDR3 in DNA: TGCGCCAGCAGCCCGAACACCGGGACAGGGGCCAGCACAGATACGCAGTATTTT. Protein sequence: CASSPNTGTGASTDTQYF.

This clonotype was observed a handful of times. J is TRBJ2-4 and V is TRBV12-3 or TRBV12-4, with TRBD2 as a possible D gene (6 bases). V lost 8 bases to trimming and J lost 1 base, with 18 bases between them. This CDR3 has 16 residues. The CDR3 reads CASLLSGVRAKNIQYF. The CDR3 DNA reads as TGTGCCAGCCTACTCTCGGGGGTGAGGGCCAAAAACATTCAGTACTTC.

The rearrangement links TRBV24-1 to TRBJ1-3; D is unresolved. V was trimmed by 3 bases and J by 1 base, leaving 6 bases between them. There are 14 residues in the CDR3. Per the germline V gene, CDR1 is KGHDR and CDR2 is SFDVKD. The CDR3 DNA sequence: TGTGCCACCAGTGATGCGAATTCTGGAAACACCATATATTTT. Translating gives CATSDANSGNTIYF.

V usage is TRBV30 and J usage is TRBJ2-7, with 12 bases matching TRBD2. The CDR3 runs to 15 residues. The V and J ends lost 2 bases and 10 bases, in that order; junction bases with no gene match: 12. The germline gives CDR1 GTSNPN, CDR2 SVGIG (reference sequence). CDR3 bases: TGTGCCTGGAGTCCAAGACTAGCGGGAGTGTTTCACCAGTACTTC. This sequence encodes CAWSPRLAGVFHQYF.

The chain is built from TRBV6-1 and TRBJ2-1; maybe TRBD1 (6 bases). The CDR3 is 15 amino acids. Germline-derived CDR1 and CDR2 are MNHNS and SASEGT. The V end was cut by 2 bases, the J end by 10 bases, with 18 bases between. In DNA, the CDR3 is TGTGCCAGCAGTGAAACAGGGATACCGAGGTACGAGCAGTTCTTC. Translating gives CASSETGIPRYEQFF.

This clonotype came up many times. V and J are TRBV20-1 and TRBJ1-2, with 9 bases lining up with TRBD1. V shed 1 base and J 2 bases; nucleotides not matched to a gene: 2. The CDR3 consists of 14 residues. In germline, CDR1 is DFQATT, CDR2 SNEGSKA (reference sequence). The CDR3 region has the DNA TGCAGTGCTAGAGCCGGGACAGGGAACTATGGCTACACCTTC. It is translated as CSARAGTGNYGYTF.

The chain couples TRBV12-3 or TRBV12-4 to TRBJ2-7, with 7 bases identical to TRBD1. This CDR3 is built from 14 residues. With 0 bases clipped from V and 3 bases from J, the junction kept 2 bases outside the gene matches. CDR3 in amino acids: CASSLARQGYEQYF. As DNA, the CDR3 is TGTGCCAGCAGTTTAGCGCGACAGGGCTACGAGCAGTACTTC.